This T cell receptor beta chain stems from a study of blood T cells in healthy people across ages. For the study at large: Template switching retrieved approximately one barcoded beta molecule for each two T cells.

A second PCR of roughly 7 to 11 cycles used a sample-barcoded 5' primer and a J-beta primer mix. A template-switch adaptor containing 12 random nucleotides labeled each cDNA molecule. TCRdb re-analysed the 5' RACE reads in MiXCR, keeping a single row per CDR3 protein. The profile shows roughly 800,000 distinct CDR3 sequences, about 37% of them singletons. Samples had at least 6.5 million PBMCs isolated from them. Each sample yielded at least 5.5 micrograms of PBMC total RNA. Many counts were recorded for this clonotype. Looked up from germline, CDR1 is MNHEY and CDR2 is SMNVEV (reference sequence). The CDR3 runs to 15 residues. V was cut by 5 bases and J by 0 bases, with 12 bases left in between.

The clonotype was recovered from a man aged 18 to 35 in good health. The V gene is TRBV27, the J gene TRBJ2-3, with D uncertain. Sequenced input: blood. The CDR3 is CASSPPRISTDTQYF. Written as DNA, the CDR3 is TGTGCCAGCAGTCCGCCCCGCATAAGCACAGATACGCAGTATTTT.